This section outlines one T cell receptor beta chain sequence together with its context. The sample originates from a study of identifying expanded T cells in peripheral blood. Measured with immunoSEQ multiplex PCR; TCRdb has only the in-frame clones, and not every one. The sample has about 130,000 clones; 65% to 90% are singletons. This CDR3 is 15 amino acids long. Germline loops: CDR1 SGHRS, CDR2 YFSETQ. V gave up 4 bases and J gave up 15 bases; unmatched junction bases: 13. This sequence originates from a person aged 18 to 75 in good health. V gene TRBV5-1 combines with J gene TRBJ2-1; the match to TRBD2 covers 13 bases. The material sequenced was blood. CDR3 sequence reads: CASSPRTSGGRRWFF. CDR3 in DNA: TGCGCCAGCAGCCCTAGGACTAGCGGGGGCCGCCGGTGGTTCTTC.